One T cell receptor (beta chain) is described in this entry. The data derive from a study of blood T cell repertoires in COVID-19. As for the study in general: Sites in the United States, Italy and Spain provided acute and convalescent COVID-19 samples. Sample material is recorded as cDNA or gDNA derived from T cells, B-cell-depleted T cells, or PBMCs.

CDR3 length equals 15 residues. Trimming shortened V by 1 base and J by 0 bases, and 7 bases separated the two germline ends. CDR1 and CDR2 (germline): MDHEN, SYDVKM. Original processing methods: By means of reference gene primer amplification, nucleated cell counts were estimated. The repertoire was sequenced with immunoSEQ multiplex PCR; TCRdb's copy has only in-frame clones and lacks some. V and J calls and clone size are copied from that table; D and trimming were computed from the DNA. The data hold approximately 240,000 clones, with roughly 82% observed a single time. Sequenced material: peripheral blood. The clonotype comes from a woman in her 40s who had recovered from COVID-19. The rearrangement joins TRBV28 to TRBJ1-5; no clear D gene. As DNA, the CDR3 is TGTGCCAGCAGTTTATCCGACAATAGCAATCAGCCCCAGCATTTT. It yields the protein CASSLSDNSNQPQHF.